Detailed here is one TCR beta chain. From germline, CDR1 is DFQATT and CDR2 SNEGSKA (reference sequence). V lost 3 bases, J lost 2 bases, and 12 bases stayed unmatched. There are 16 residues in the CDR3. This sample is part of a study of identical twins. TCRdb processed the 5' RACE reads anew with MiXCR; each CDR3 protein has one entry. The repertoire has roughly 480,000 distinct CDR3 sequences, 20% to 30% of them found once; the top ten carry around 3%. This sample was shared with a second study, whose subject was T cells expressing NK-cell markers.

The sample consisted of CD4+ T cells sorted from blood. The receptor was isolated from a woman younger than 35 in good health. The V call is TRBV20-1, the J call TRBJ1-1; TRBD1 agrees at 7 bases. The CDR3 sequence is CSASRPPQGVNTEAFF. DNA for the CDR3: TGCAGTGCTAGTCGCCCGCCCCAGGGGGTAAACACTGAAGCTTTCTTT.